These 32 T cell receptor beta chains were all obtained from the same sample, sequenced in a study of blood T cell repertoires in COVID-19. Produced via immunoSEQ multiplex PCR; TCRdb's table is partial and in-frame only. The table records about 58,000 clones, roughly 89% of them present only once. Source material: peripheral blood. The receptor source for this set is a man in his sixties with active COVID-19.

CDR3 nucleotides: TGCGCCAGCAGCAGGGGAAGCAATCAGCCCCAGCATTTT. Its protein product is CASSRGSNQPQHF. The chain employs TRBV5-1 and TRBJ1-5, with D possibly being TRBD1 (5 bases). V gave up 4 bases and J gave up 1 base, with 6 bases separating them. In germline, CDR1 is SGHRS, CDR2 YFSETQ. This CDR3 region has 13 residues.

This rearrangement joins TRBV4-1 to TRBJ2-7; TRBD2 matches at 12 bases. With 1 base clipped from V and 6 bases from J, the junction kept 1 base outside the gene matches. Germline V lookup: CDR1 MGHRA, CDR2 YSYEKL. The CDR3 totals 14 residues. The CDR3 reads CASSQGTSGVEQYF. CDR3 nucleotides: TGCGCCAGCAGCCAAGGGACTAGCGGGGTCGAGCAGTACTTC.

This chain joins TRBV5-1 and TRBJ1-2; D perhaps matches TRBD1 (5 bases). V lost 0 bases to trimming and J lost 4 bases, with 10 bases between them. This CDR3 has 14 amino acids. From germline, CDR1 is SGHRS and CDR2 YFSETQ. The CDR3 is CASSLAGTSYGYTF. The CDR3 coding sequence is TGCGCCAGCAGCTTGGCCGGGACTTCCTATGGCTACACCTTC.

The chain carries TRBV2 and TRBJ1-2, with TRBD1 matching 11 bases. From germline, CDR1 is SNHLY and CDR2 FYNNEI. The length of the CDR3 is 15 residues. The V gene end was trimmed by 7 bases and the J gene end by 3 bases; junction bases not matched to a gene: 7. In DNA, the CDR3 is TGTGCCAGCAATGAGCGGACAGGGGGCTACTATGGCTACACCTTC. Translated, it gives CASNERTGGYYGYTF.

The chain links TRBV7-2 to TRBJ2-7; 8 bases align to TRBD2. This CDR3 has 16 amino acids. V shed 0 bases, J shed 1 base, and the junction held 5 bases outside the gene matches. CDR1 SGHTA and CDR2 FQGNSA come from the germline V gene. The CDR3 bases are TGTGCCAGCAGCTTAGCGAGGGGACTAGTGTCCTACGAGCAGTACTTC. This encodes CASSLARGLVSYEQYF.

This rearrangement joins TRBV4-2 to TRBJ2-1, with TRBD2 matching 9 bases. V lost 3 bases, J lost 5 bases, and 11 bases stayed unmatched. CDR3 length equals 17 residues. Per the germline V gene, CDR1 is LGHNA and CDR2 is YNFKEQ. The chain's CDR3 is CASSQTPGTSRDNEQFF. DNA of the CDR3: TGTGCCAGCAGCCAGACCCCCGGGACTAGCCGAGACAATGAGCAGTTCTTC.

This chain joins TRBV28 and TRBJ1-1; 7 bases agree with TRBD1. There are 14 residues in the CDR3. Trimming took 5 bases from V and 7 from J; bases not matched to a gene: 10. CDR1 and CDR2 from the germline V gene are MDHEN and SYDVKM. As DNA, the CDR3 is TGTGCCAGCAGTATCACAGGGGCCTTTAATGAAGCTTTCTTT. Encoded protein: CASSITGAFNEAFF.

V gene TRBV7-8 combines with J gene TRBJ2-5; D remains ambiguous. V was shortened by 1 base and J by 2 bases, with 14 bases between the two germline ends. This CDR3 is 16 amino acids long. Per germline, CDR1 SGHVS and CDR2 FQNEAQ. CDR3 amino acids: CASSLDRTKQQETQYF. The CDR3 nucleotides are TGTGCCAGCAGCTTAGATCGCACCAAACAACAAGAGACCCAGTACTTC.

The chain recombines TRBV2 with TRBJ1-2; maybe TRBD1 (5 bases). The V and J ends lost 6 bases and 4 bases respectively, with 18 bases between them. The V gene's germline CDR1 is SNHLY and CDR2 FYNNEI. The CDR3 consists of 15 residues. The chain's CDR3 is CASSTDPPGGYGYTF. The DNA of the CDR3 is TGTGCCAGCAGCACAGATCCGCCCGGGGGCTATGGCTACACCTTC.

V and J are TRBV28 and TRBJ1-2; D uncertain. Per germline, CDR1 MDHEN and CDR2 SYDVKM. Trimming took 7 bases from V and 6 from J, leaving 6 bases between them. The CDR3 contains 10 residues. The CDR3 coding sequence is TGTGCCAGCACCGGTAATGGCTACACCTTC. Protein product: CASTGNGYTF.

The chain recombines TRBV2 with TRBJ2-5; perhaps TRBD2 as D (6 bases). Germline values: CDR1 SNHLY, CDR2 FYNNEI. The CDR3 covers 14 residues. V lost 4 bases and J 5 bases, leaving 14 bases between the germline ends. For the CDR3, the DNA is TGTGCCAGCAGTGGAGTTTCAGGGAGGGAGACCCAGTACTTC. Amino acids: CASSGVSGRETQYF.

The CDR3 spells CAISWDRGTALLSYEQYF. Here the CDR3 DNA reads TGTGCCATCAGTTGGGACAGGGGGACCGCACTACTTTCCTACGAGCAGTACTTC. V is TRBV10-3 and J is TRBJ2-7; 11 bases are shared with TRBD1. The CDR3 sequence is 18 residues long. Germline V gene sequence: CDR1 ENHRY, CDR2 SYGVKD. J was trimmed by 1 base and V by 5 bases; bases with no gene match: 13.

The chain carries TRBV30 and TRBJ1-3, with 12 nucleotides matching TRBD1. This CDR3 contains 15 residues. V was pared by 3 bases and J by 4 bases, with 4 bases of the junction left unmatched. Germline CDR1 reads GTSNPN; CDR2 reads SVGIG (reference sequence). CDR3 sequence (DNA): TGTGCCTGGAGCCCGGGACAGGGGGCGGGAAACACCATATATTTT. It encodes CAWSPGQGAGNTIYF.

This chain links TRBV5-1 with TRBJ1-1; the D is unclear. Trimming took 4 bases from V and 4 from J, leaving 11 bases between them. There are 13 residues in the CDR3. Germline lookup yields CDR1 SGHRS and CDR2 YFSETQ. The CDR3 here is CASSQDVSTEAFF. CDR3 nucleotide sequence: TGCGCCAGCAGCCAGGATGTTTCCACTGAAGCTTTCTTT.

The chain is built from TRBV27 and TRBJ1-5; TRBD1 is a possible D gene (5 bases). Trimming cost V 7 bases and J 6 bases, with 10 bases left between them. The germline V gene encodes CDR1 MNHEY and CDR2 SMNVEV (reference sequence). The CDR3 sequence is 12 residues long. CDR3 sequence: CASTYGAQPQHF. CDR3 coding DNA: TGTGCCAGCACCTATGGGGCTCAGCCCCAGCATTTT.

This chain joins TRBV7-9 and TRBJ2-7, with 9 positions matching TRBD1. V lost 5 bases, J lost 1 base, and 3 bases stayed unmatched. Germline V gene data show CDR1 as SEHNR and CDR2 as FQNEAQ (reference sequence). The CDR3 extends over 14 amino acids. CDR3 DNA: TGTGCCAGCAGCACCGGGACAGGGTCCTACGAGCAGTACTTC. Its translation is CASSTGTGSYEQYF.

The table lists this clone with a few counts. The V call is TRBV19, the J call TRBJ1-5; D uncertain. The germline gives CDR1 LNHDA, CDR2 SQIVND (reference sequence). The CDR3 length is 14 residues. The germline V and J ends were trimmed by 6 bases and 4 bases, with 13 bases remaining between them. For the CDR3, the DNA is TGTGCCAGTAGCCCTTTACAAGCGAATCAGCCCCAGCATTTT. It yields the protein CASSPLQANQPQHF.

The chain employs TRBV19 and TRBJ1-2, with TRBD1 matching over 8 bases. CDR1 LNHDA and CDR2 SQIVND come from the germline V gene (reference sequence). The CDR3 has 14 amino acids. The V segment lost 8 bases and the J segment 6 bases; nucleotides outside the gene matches: 11. The CDR3 loop reads CASCQGASRNGYTF. In DNA, the CDR3 is TGTGCCAGTTGTCAGGGGGCAAGTCGTAATGGCTACACCTTC.

The chain is built from TRBV27 and TRBJ2-2, with D tentatively TRBD1 (6 bases). This CDR3 region has 15 residues. Germline V CDR1 and CDR2: MNHEY, SMNVEV (reference sequence). Trimming shortened V by 8 bases and J by 1 base, and 14 bases separated the two germline ends. CDR3 DNA sequence: TGTGCCAGCTGCAATGGACAGATGAACACCGGGGAGCTGTTTTTT. As protein: CASCNGQMNTGELFF.

This chain connects TRBV9 to TRBJ1-4, with TRBD1 as a possible D gene (6 bases). V was trimmed by 1 base and J by 7 bases, leaving 14 bases between them. This CDR3 spans 15 amino acids. Germline CDR1 SGDLS, CDR2 YYNGEE. In nucleotides, the CDR3 is TGTGCCAGCAGCGTAACCCAGGGGACCGGTGAAAAACTGTTTTTT. Protein product: CASSVTQGTGEKLFF.

The rearrangement links TRBV6-2 or TRBV6-3 to TRBJ2-1, with 7 bases aligning to TRBD2. Trimming at V came to 6 bases and at J to 3 bases, leaving 11 bases not matched to a gene. Germline V gene data show CDR1 as MNHEY and CDR2 as SVGEGT. The CDR3 covers 16 residues. The CDR3 bases are TGTGCCAGCAGCCCCCTAGGTCTAGCGGTCTACAATGAGCAGTTCTTC. This translates into CASSPLGLAVYNEQFF.

The gene calls are TRBV28 and TRBJ1-4, with D possibly TRBD1 on 6 matching bases. This CDR3 comprises 15 residues. Germline V gives CDR1 MDHEN, CDR2 SYDVKM. V was pared by 3 bases and J by 8 bases, with 16 bases between. Here the CDR3 reads CASSFQWGGGEKLFF. The CDR3 region has the DNA TGTGCCAGCAGTTTTCAGTGGGGGGGCGGAGAAAAACTGTTTTTT.

The rearrangement joins TRBV6-5 to TRBJ2-1; D is uncertain. Per the germline V gene, CDR1 is MNHEY and CDR2 is SVGAGI. V lost 5 bases and J lost 0, with 11 bases in between. CDR3 size: 15 residues. The CDR3 protein is CASSTQVSSYNEQFF. CDR3 in DNA: TGTGCCAGCAGTACTCAGGTGAGCTCCTACAATGAGCAGTTCTTC.

The chain is built from TRBV18 and TRBJ2-7, with D possibly TRBD2 on 5 matching bases. CDR1 KGHSH and CDR2 LQKENI come from the germline V gene. The length of the CDR3 is 15 residues. Trimming removed 4 bases at V and 3 bases at J, with 16 bases between. For the CDR3, the DNA is TGTGCCAGCTCACAAGGACGGACTTCAGGCTACGAGCAGTACTTC. Its protein product is CASSQGRTSGYEQYF.

A few counts support this clone. V and J are TRBV10-2 and TRBJ2-6; a possible D gene is TRBD2 (5 bases). CDR1 is WSHSY and CDR2 is SAAADI in the germline V gene. V was cut by 10 bases and J by 2 bases, with 12 bases left in between. This CDR3 has 14 amino acids. The CDR3 loop reads CATSWGAGANVLTF. CDR3 nucleotides: TGCGCCACTTCTTGGGGAGCTGGGGCCAACGTCCTGACTTTC.

The chain employs TRBV5-8 and TRBJ1-1, with D possibly matching TRBD1 (5 bases). This CDR3 is built from 13 residues. Trimming stripped 0 bases from V and 7 bases from J, with 10 bases between. The germline V gene encodes CDR1 SGHTS and CDR2 YDEGEE. The CDR3 bases are TGTGCCAGCAGCTTGGCCAGGGAGGGTGAAGCTTTCTTT. Protein sequence: CASSLAREGEAFF.

The chain recombines TRBV12-3 or TRBV12-4 with TRBJ1-1; a weak D match, TRBD1 (6 bases). The length of the CDR3 is 13 residues. V was shortened by 5 bases and J by 8 bases, with 15 bases between the two germline ends. The CDR3 spells CASSLRGAFEAFF. As DNA, the CDR3 is TGTGCCAGCAGTCTACGGGGGGCATTCGAAGCTTTCTTT.

This chain connects TRBV5-6 to TRBJ2-2; D call uncertain. The CDR3 contains 19 residues. V gave up 3 bases and J gave up 0 bases, with 21 bases separating them. Germline V CDR1 and CDR2: SGHDT, YYEEEE. This chain's CDR3 is CASSSHPTGPTSNTGELFF. The CDR3 DNA follows: TGTGCCAGCAGCTCGCACCCCACGGGTCCCACTTCGAACACCGGGGAGCTGTTTTTT. The full variable domain, rest sourced from reference TRBV5-6 and TRBJ2-2, is DAGVTQSPTHLIKTRGQQVTLRCSPKSGHDTVSWYQQALGQGPQFIFQYYEEEERQRGNFPDRFSGHQFPNYSSELNVNALLLGDSALYLCASSSHPTGPTSNTGELFFGEGSRLTVL.

The V call is TRBV6-5, the J call TRBJ2-2; D is unresolved. Looked up from germline, CDR1 is MNHEY and CDR2 is SVGAGI. V lost 6 bases, J lost 6 bases, and 11 bases lay in between. CDR3 length: 13 amino acids. Here the CDR3 reads CASRLELSGELFF. Written as DNA, the CDR3 is TGTGCCAGCAGGTTAGAGCTTTCCGGGGAGCTGTTTTTT.

The V gene is TRBV2, the J gene TRBJ1-3; no reliable D call. This CDR3 has 14 residues. Trimming left V 0 bases short and J 3 bases short, with 6 bases between. Germline CDR1 reads SNHLY; CDR2 reads FYNNEI. The CDR3 DNA sequence: TGTGCCAGCAGTGAAGCGCTAGGTGGAAACACCATATATTTT. It encodes CASSEALGGNTIYF. Full variable domain (outside the CDR3, taken from reference TRBV2 and TRBJ1-3): EPEVTQTPSHQVTQMGQEVILRCVPISNHLYFYWYRQILGQKVEFLVSFYNNEISEKSEIFDDQFSVERPDGSNFTLKIRSTKLEDSAMYFCASSEALGGNTIYFGEGSWLTVV.

This chain uses TRBV27 with TRBJ1-2; TRBD1 aligns across 7 bases. The CDR3 is made up of 12 amino acids. In germline, CDR1 is MNHEY, CDR2 SMNVEV (reference sequence). After removal of 6 bases from V and 6 bases from J, the junction contained 4 bases not matched to a gene. The CDR3 DNA reads TGTGCCAGCAGCCCGACAGGGAATGGCTACACCTTC. The encoded protein is CASSPTGNGYTF.

The gene calls are TRBV27 and TRBJ1-2, with TRBD1 identical over 7 bases. The CDR3 is made up of 15 amino acids. Germline loops: CDR1 MNHEY, CDR2 SMNVEV (reference sequence). Trimming removed 0 bases from V and 3 bases from J; junction bases left unmatched: 4. CDR3 in amino acids: CASSLSEGAYYGYTF. CDR3 nucleotide sequence: TGTGCCAGCAGTTTATCGGAGGGGGCCTACTATGGCTACACCTTC.